This TCR beta chain was profiled in a study of blood T cells in healthy people across ages. Then a second PCR, running roughly 7 to 11 cycles, was carried out with a sample-barcoded 5' primer and a J-beta primer mix. At least 3 million CDR3-containing paired-end reads were obtained per sample. TCRdb independently ran MiXCR on the 5' RACE reads; one entry per CDR3 protein. The table shows about 1,600,000 distinct CDR3 sequences, with 42% occurring only once. CDR1 and CDR2 (germline): SEHNR, FQNEAQ (reference sequence). The CDR3 covers 15 residues. V was pared by 7 bases and J by 6 bases, with 22 bases between. It was 9.5 to 10 milliliters of peripheral blood that were drawn from each donor.

The sequence was collected from a woman under 30 in good health. V is TRBV7-9 and J is TRBJ2-7; tentative D call: TRBD2 (6 bases). The specimen sequenced was blood. The CDR3 spells CASTLGTGSWGEQYF. In DNA, the CDR3 is TGTGCCAGCACCCTAGGGACCGGGAGCTGGGGCGAGCAGTACTTC.